This T cell receptor beta chain was recorded in a study of T cell repertoires in cytomegalovirus infection. Between the trimmed V and J ends, which lost 5 bases and 9 bases, there was a span of 16 bases. The germline gives CDR1 MNHEY, CDR2 SMNVEV (reference sequence). The CDR3 is made up of 13 amino acids. MiXCR was run by TCRdb on the reads, yielding one entry per CDR3 protein. The sample has roughly 160,000 distinct CDR3 sequences, less than 25% seen once; the top ten hold roughly 25%. Note on this clonotype: The target antigen is unknown.

The starting material was CD8+ T cells from cultured PBMCs, obtained from culture after CMV antigen stimulation. The chain is built from TRBV27 and TRBJ1-1, with D hard to call. This TCR was sampled from a human donor in good health (CMV status not recorded). Some clones in this sample may be carry-over from other donors' samples. The CDR3 here is CASSTSLLLKAFF. CDR3 coding DNA: TGTGCCAGCAGTACCTCGCTGCTTTTGAAAGCTTTCTTT.